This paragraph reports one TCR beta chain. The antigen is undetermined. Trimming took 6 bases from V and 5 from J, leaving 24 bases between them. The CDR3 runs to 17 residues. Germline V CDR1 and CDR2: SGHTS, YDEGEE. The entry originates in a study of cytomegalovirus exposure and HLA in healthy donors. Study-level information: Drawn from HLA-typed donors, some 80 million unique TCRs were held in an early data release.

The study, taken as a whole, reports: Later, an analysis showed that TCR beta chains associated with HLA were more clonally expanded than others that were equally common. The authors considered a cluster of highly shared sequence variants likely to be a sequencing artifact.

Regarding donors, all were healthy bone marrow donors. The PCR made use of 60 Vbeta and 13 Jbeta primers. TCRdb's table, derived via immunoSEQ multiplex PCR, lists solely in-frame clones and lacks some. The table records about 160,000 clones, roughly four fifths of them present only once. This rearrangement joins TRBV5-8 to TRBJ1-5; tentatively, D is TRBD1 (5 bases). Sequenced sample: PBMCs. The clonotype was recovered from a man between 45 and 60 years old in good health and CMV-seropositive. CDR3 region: CASNFDLTRQRYQPQHF. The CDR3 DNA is TGTGCCAGCAACTTCGACCTAACGAGACAGCGCTATCAGCCCCAGCATTTT.